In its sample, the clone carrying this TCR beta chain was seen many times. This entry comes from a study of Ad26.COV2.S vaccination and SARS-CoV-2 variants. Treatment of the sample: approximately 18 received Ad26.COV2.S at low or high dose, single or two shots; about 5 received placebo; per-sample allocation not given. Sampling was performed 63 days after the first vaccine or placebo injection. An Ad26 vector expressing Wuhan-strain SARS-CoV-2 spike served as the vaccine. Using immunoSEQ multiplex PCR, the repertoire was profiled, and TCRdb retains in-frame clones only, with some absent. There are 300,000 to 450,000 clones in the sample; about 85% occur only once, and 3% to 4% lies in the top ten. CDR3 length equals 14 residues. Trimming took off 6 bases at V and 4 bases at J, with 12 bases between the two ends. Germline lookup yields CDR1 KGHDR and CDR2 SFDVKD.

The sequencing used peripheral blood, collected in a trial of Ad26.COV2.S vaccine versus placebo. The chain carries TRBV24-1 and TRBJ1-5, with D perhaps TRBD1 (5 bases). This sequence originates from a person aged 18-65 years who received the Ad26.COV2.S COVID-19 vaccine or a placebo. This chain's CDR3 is CATSRPGSNQPQHF. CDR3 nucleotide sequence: TGTGCCACCAGTCGGCCAGGGAGTAATCAGCCCCAGCATTTT.